These 20 T cell receptor beta chains share one sample of origin, sequenced in a study of cytomegalovirus exposure and HLA in healthy donors. Use of 60 Vbeta and 13 Jbeta primers characterized the PCR. Clones were read by immunoSEQ multiplex PCR, and TCRdb kept only the in-frame ones, dropping some. This table has roughly 140,000 clones, approximately 80% appearing once. Sequenced input: PBMCs. These receptors all come from a woman aged 60-75 years in good health and CMV-seropositive.

V usage is TRBV9 and J usage is TRBJ1-5; the D is unclear. The germline CDR1 and CDR2 sequences are SGDLS and YYNGEE. Trimming cost V 2 bases and J 11 bases, with 8 bases left between them. The CDR3 is 11 amino acids. The CDR3 here is CASSVRGSQHF. The CDR3 DNA sequence: TGTGCCAGCAGCGTTAGAGGGTCCCAGCATTTT.

The CDR3 sequence is CASSPVRAGGGYYEQYF. The DNA for the CDR3 is TGTGCCAGCAGCCCCGTGAGGGCAGGAGGTGGGTACTACGAGCAGTACTTC. This sequence joins TRBV5-6 and TRBJ2-7; a weak D match, TRBD2 (5 bases). Trimming removed 4 bases from V and 3 bases from J, with 23 bases in between. CDR1 is SGHDT and CDR2 is YYEEEE in the germline V gene. The CDR3 sequence is 17 residues long. Full variable domain (rest looked up from reference TRBV5-6 and TRBJ2-7): DAGVTQSPTHLIKTRGQQVTLRCSPKSGHDTVSWYQQALGQGPQFIFQYYEEEERQRGNFPDRFSGHQFPNYSSELNVNALLLGDSALYLCASSPVRAGGGYYEQYFGPGTRLTVT.

The chain combines TRBV13 with TRBJ1-5; D possibly corresponds to TRBD1 (5 bases). Trimming shortened V by 3 bases and J by 3 bases, and 9 bases separated the two germline ends. The germline V gene encodes CDR1 PRHDT and CDR2 FYEKMQ (reference sequence). This CDR3 is built from 14 residues. As DNA, the CDR3 is TGTGCCAGCAGCTTTAGGGGATTCAATCAGCCCCAGCATTTT. Amino acid sequence: CASSFRGFNQPQHF.

This clone was observed once. This chain joins TRBV29-1 and TRBJ1-4; the D is unclear. CDR1 and CDR2 (germline): SQVTM, ANQGSEA. The CDR3 has 14 amino acids. Trimming shortened V by 7 bases and J by 0 bases, and 12 bases separated the two germline ends. The CDR3 here is CSAASDATNEKLFF. In nucleotides, the CDR3 is TGCAGCGCAGCCAGCGATGCAACTAATGAAAAACTGTTTTTT.

The rearrangement joins TRBV19 to TRBJ2-1; a weak D match, TRBD1 (6 bases). Germline loops: CDR1 LNHDA, CDR2 SQIVND (reference sequence). The CDR3 is made up of 14 amino acids. Trimming took off 8 bases at V and 6 bases at J, with 17 bases between the two ends. The CDR3 nucleotides read TGTGCCAGTGACCAGGGGATGGATAGCAATGAGCAGTTCTTC. This sequence encodes CASDQGMDSNEQFF.

The V call is TRBV28, the J call TRBJ1-5; a possible D gene is TRBD1 (5 bases). The length of the CDR3 is 17 residues. The germline V gene encodes CDR1 MDHEN and CDR2 SYDVKM. V was pared by 0 bases and J by 2 bases, with 14 bases between. The CDR3 DNA reads TGTGCCAGCAGTTTATGGGCAGGGATTGGGGGCAATCAGCCCCAGCATTTT. It encodes CASSLWAGIGGNQPQHF.

This chain joins TRBV6-1 and TRBJ2-2; 7 positions match TRBD2. Germline V gene sequence: CDR1 MNHNS, CDR2 SASEGT. Trimming took 6 bases from V and 1 from J; bases not matched to a gene: 5. This CDR3 spans 15 amino acids. The CDR3, as DNA: TGTGCCAGCAGGCTAGCGGAGAAGAACACCGGGGAGCTGTTTTTT. Translation gives CASRLAEKNTGELFF.

The chain recombines TRBV19 with TRBJ2-7; 10 bases are shared with TRBD2. Per germline, CDR1 LNHDA and CDR2 SQIVND (reference sequence). J lost 0 bases, V lost 8 bases, and 4 bases had no gene match. The CDR3 extends over 14 amino acids. As DNA, the CDR3 is TGTGCCAGTTCTTGGACTAGCGGCTCCTACGAGCAGTACTTC. Translated, it gives CASSWTSGSYEQYF.

The table lists this clone with a count of one. The chain combines TRBV19 with TRBJ1-4; D uncertain. The CDR3 loop spans 11 amino acids. Trimming took 5 bases from V and 10 from J, leaving 8 bases between them. Per germline, CDR1 LNHDA and CDR2 SQIVND (reference sequence). CDR3 protein: CASSGPGKLFF. The CDR3 DNA reads TGTGCCAGTAGTGGTCCCGGAAAACTGTTTTTT. The full variable domain, in which reference TRBV19 and TRBJ1-4 provide the parts outside the CDR3, is DGGITQSPKYLFRKEGQNVTLSCEQNLNHDAMYWYRQDPGQGLRLIYYSQIVNDFQKGDIAEGYSVSREKKESFPLTVTSAQKNPTAFYLCASSGPGKLFFGSGTQLSVL.

The V call is TRBV2, the J call TRBJ1-5, with 9 bases matching TRBD1. CDR3 length: 15 residues. V trimming: 6 bases; J trimming: 7 bases; junction bases outside the gene matches: 10. Germline loops: CDR1 SNHLY, CDR2 FYNNEI. The CDR3 loop is CASRPDRGLGQPQHF. The DNA for the CDR3 is TGTGCCAGCAGACCGGACAGGGGATTAGGGCAGCCCCAGCATTTT.

This clone was seen a few times. V is TRBV28 and J is TRBJ1-1, with 8 bases matching TRBD1. Germline values: CDR1 MDHEN, CDR2 SYDVKM. V was clipped by 1 base and J by 0 bases; unmatched bases: 10. The CDR3 is 18 amino acids. DNA of the CDR3: TGTGCCAGCAGTTTATTAGTGTCAGGGGGCTCAGTGAACACTGAAGCTTTCTTT. Translation: CASSLLVSGGSVNTEAFF. Combining the CDR3 with reference TRBV28 and TRBJ1-1 gives the whole variable domain DVKVTQSSRYLVKRTGEKVFLECVQDMDHENMFWYRQDPGLGLRLIYFSYDVKMKEKGDIPEGYSVSREKKERFSLILESASTNQTSMYLCASSLLVSGGSVNTEAFFGQGTRLTVV.

The chain joins TRBV5-1 to TRBJ1-2; no clear D gene. The CDR3 length is 15 residues. Trimming cost V 4 bases and J 5 bases, with 18 bases left between them. Germline CDR1 is SGHRS and CDR2 is YFSETQ. In nucleotides, the CDR3 is TGCGCCAGCAGCCCCCAGTTAAGTATCGGGTATGGCTACACCTTC. It specifies CASSPQLSIGYGYTF.

The chain has TRBV4-1 and TRBJ2-7; D possibly corresponds to TRBD1 (6 bases). Germline CDR1 reads MGHRA; CDR2 reads YSYEKL. The CDR3 has 15 residues. V shed 1 base and J shed 3 bases, with 13 bases lying between them. CDR3 DNA sequence: TGCGCCAGCAGCCAAGTCGGAACAGGGTTCTACGAGCAGTACTTC. Translating gives CASSQVGTGFYEQYF.

V usage is TRBV19 and J usage is TRBJ2-1; D perhaps matches TRBD1 (6 bases). Looked up from germline, CDR1 is LNHDA and CDR2 is SQIVND (reference sequence). The germline V and J ends were trimmed by 7 bases and 0 bases, with 16 bases remaining between them. The CDR3 loop spans 16 amino acids. In nucleotides, the CDR3 is TGTGCCAGTAATAGACAGGCAGCGAGCTCCTACAATGAGCAGTTCTTC. This encodes CASNRQAASSYNEQFF.

The chain has TRBV28 and TRBJ2-7; D might be TRBD2 (6 bases). Trimming removed 5 bases at V and 6 bases at J, with 20 bases between. The CDR3 is made up of 15 amino acids. Germline V gene sequence: CDR1 MDHEN, CDR2 SYDVKM. CDR3 coding DNA: TGTGCCAGCAGTAGCATGGGGGGTAGGGGCGTCGAGCAGTACTTC. Translated: CASSSMGGRGVEQYF. Based on the CDR3 plus reference TRBV28 and TRBJ2-7, the full variable domain is DVKVTQSSRYLVKRTGEKVFLECVQDMDHENMFWYRQDPGLGLRLIYFSYDVKMKEKGDIPEGYSVSREKKERFSLILESASTNQTSMYLCASSSMGGRGVEQYFGPGTRLTVT.

The V gene is TRBV29-1, the J gene TRBJ2-3; tentatively, D is TRBD1 (6 bases). Germline CDR1 reads SQVTM; CDR2 reads ANQGSEA. Trimming cost V 4 bases and J 4 bases, with 12 bases left between them. This CDR3 has 13 amino acids. The CDR3 DNA sequence: TGCAGCGTTGGGGTAACAGGGTCAGATACGCAGTATTTT. This translates into CSVGVTGSDTQYF.

V and J are TRBV2 and TRBJ2-7, with 7 bases matching TRBD1. With V trimmed by 7 bases and J by 0 bases, 6 bases remained unmatched. The CDR3 is 14 residues long. From germline, CDR1 is SNHLY and CDR2 FYNNEI. The CDR3 DNA reads as TGTGCCAGCACCGAACAGGGGATCTCCTACGAGCAGTACTTC. Residues: CASTEQGISYEQYF.

The V call is TRBV2, the J call TRBJ1-1; TRBD1 matches at 7 bases. This CDR3 contains 13 residues. J lost 4 bases, V lost 7 bases, and 6 bases had no gene match. Looked up from germline, CDR1 is SNHLY and CDR2 is FYNNEI. In DNA, the CDR3 is TGTGCCAGCAAACGACAGGGTCTCACTGAAGCTTTCTTT. As protein: CASKRQGLTEAFF.

The chain uses TRBV15 and TRBJ2-2; no clear D gene. V lost 4 bases and J 4 bases, leaving 13 bases between the germline ends. The CDR3 extends over 15 amino acids. Germline CDR1 reads LNHNV; CDR2 reads YYDKDF (reference sequence). The CDR3 DNA reads TGTGCCACCAGCACCCCTCCCACTCCCACCGGGGAGCTGTTTTTT. It yields the protein CATSTPPTPTGELFF.

The chain couples TRBV27 to TRBJ2-7; 9 bases align to TRBD1. The germline V gene has CDR1 MNHEY and CDR2 SMNVEV (reference sequence). The V gene end was trimmed by 2 bases and the J gene end by 3 bases; junction bases not matched to a gene: 11. This CDR3 region has 17 residues. CDR3: CASSLAGTGSPYYEQYF. Written as DNA, the CDR3 is TGTGCCAGCAGTTTAGCGGGGACAGGGTCACCTTACTACGAGCAGTACTTC.